This TCR beta chain was sequenced in a study of persistence of HIV-infected CD4 T cells. The stimulus was lysate of CMV-infected fibroblasts, around 11 ug/mL. CD40L-negative CD69-negative CD45RO-high memory CD4+ T cells were sorted as populations depleted of antigen-responding cells. The CDR3 covers 11 residues. Germline values: CDR1 DFQATT, CDR2 SNEGSKA (reference sequence). V lost 0 bases and J lost 8, with 4 bases in between. Sequencing used immunoSEQ version 4 in survey mode. The method was immunoSEQ multiplex PCR; TCRdb's version includes in-frame clones alone and lacks a portion of them. Here the sample spans tens of thousands of clones, around 75% being singletons. Remarks on this clone: As yet, its antigen is unknown.

The chain has TRBV20-1 and TRBJ1-4; D not certain. The receptor's source is an adult man with HIV who was CMV-seropositive. Sample: CD4+ T cells sorted from PBMCs after approximately 19-hour stimulation, taken from a patient who received antiretroviral therapy. CDR3 DNA: TGCAGTGCTAGAGACGGGGAAAAACTGTTTTTT. Translating gives CSARDGEKLFF.